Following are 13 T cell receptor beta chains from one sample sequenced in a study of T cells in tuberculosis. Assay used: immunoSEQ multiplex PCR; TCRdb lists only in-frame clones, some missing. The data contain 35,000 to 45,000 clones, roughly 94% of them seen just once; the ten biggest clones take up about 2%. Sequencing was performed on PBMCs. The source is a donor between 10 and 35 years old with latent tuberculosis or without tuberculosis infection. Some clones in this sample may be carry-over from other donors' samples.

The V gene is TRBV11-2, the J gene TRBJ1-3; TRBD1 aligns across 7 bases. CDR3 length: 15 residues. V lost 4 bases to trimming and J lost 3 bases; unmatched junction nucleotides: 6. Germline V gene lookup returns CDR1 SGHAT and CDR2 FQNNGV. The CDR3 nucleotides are TGTGCCAGCAGCTCGACCGGGACAGTTGGAAACACCATATATTTT. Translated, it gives CASSSTGTVGNTIYF. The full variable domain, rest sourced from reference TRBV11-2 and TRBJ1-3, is EAGVAQSPRYKIIEKRQSVAFWCNPISGHATLYWYQQILGQGPKLLIQFQNNGVVDDSQLPKDRFSAERLKGVDSTLKIQPAKLEDSAVYLCASSSTGTVGNTIYFGEGSWLTVV.

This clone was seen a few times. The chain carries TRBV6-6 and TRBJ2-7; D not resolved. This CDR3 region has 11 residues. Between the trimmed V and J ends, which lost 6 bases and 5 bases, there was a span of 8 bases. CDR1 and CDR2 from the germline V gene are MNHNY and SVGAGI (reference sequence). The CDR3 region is CASRLLDEQYF. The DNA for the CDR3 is TGTGCCAGCAGGCTCCTAGACGAGCAGTACTTC.

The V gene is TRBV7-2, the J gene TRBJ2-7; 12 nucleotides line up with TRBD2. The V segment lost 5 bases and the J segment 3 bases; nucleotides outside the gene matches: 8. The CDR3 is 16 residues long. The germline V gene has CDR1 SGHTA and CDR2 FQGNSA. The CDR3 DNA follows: TGTGCCAGCAGCCCCAGTCGACTAGCGGGAGTCTACGAGCAGTACTTC. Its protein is CASSPSRLAGVYEQYF.

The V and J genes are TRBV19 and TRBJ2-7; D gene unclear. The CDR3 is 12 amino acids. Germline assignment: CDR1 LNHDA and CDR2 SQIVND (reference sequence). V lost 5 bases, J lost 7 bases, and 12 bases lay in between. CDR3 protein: CASSAPFGEQYF. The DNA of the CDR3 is TGTGCCAGTAGTGCCCCCTTCGGGGAGCAGTACTTC.

The CDR3 DNA is TGTGCCAGCAGCCCCGGGACAGGAACATACAATGAGCAGTTCTTC. Translating it yields CASSPGTGTYNEQFF. The genes are TRBV7-6 and TRBJ2-1; 8 bases fit TRBD1. There are 15 residues in the CDR3. J was trimmed by 4 bases and V by 5 bases; bases with no gene match: 7. The V gene's germline CDR1 is SGHVS and CDR2 FNYEAQ.

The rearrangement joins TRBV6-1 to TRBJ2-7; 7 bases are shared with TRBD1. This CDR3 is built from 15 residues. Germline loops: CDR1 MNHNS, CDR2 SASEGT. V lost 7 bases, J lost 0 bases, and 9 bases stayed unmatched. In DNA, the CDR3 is TGTGCCAGCATATTCCTCCAGGGGGACTCCTACGAGCAGTACTTC. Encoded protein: CASIFLQGDSYEQYF.

The chain's CDR3 is CASSAGAGANVLTF. The CDR3 DNA sequence: TGTGCCAGTAGCGCAGGCGCTGGGGCCAACGTCCTGACTTTC. The chain recombines TRBV19 with TRBJ2-6, with D unclear. Trimming cost V 6 bases and J 2 bases, with 8 bases left between them. CDR3 length: 14 residues. Per the germline V gene, CDR1 is LNHDA and CDR2 is SQIVND (reference sequence).

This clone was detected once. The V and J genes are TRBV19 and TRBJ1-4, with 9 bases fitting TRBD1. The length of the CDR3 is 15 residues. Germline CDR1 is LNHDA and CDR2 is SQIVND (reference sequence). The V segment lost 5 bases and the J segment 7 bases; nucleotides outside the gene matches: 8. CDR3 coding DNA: TGTGCCAGTAGTGCTACCGGGACAGGGATTGAAAAACTGTTTTTT. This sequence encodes CASSATGTGIEKLFF.

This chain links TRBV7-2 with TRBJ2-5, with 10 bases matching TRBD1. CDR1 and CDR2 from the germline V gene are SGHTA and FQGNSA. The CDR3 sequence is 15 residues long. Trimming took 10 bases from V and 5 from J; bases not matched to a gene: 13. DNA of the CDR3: TGTGCCACGGCCCCGGACAGGGGGTCGTGGGAGACCCAGTACTTC. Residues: CATAPDRGSWETQYF.

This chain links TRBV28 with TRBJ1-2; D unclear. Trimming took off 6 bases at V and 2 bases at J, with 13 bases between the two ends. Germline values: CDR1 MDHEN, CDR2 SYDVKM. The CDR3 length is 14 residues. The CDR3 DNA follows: TGTGCCAGCAGCTCCCTGGGAGAGAACTATGGCTACACCTTC. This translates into CASSSLGENYGYTF.

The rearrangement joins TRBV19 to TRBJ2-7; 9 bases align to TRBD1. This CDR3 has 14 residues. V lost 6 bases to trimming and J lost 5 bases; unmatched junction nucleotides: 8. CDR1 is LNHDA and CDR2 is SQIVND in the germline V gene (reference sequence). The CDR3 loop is CASRPAGTGHEQYF. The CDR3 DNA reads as TGTGCCAGTAGGCCCGCCGGGACAGGGCACGAGCAGTACTTC.

CDR3 region: CASSRAGTGSWETQYF. CDR3 sequence (DNA): TGTGCCAGCAGCCGCGCCGGGACAGGGAGTTGGGAGACCCAGTACTTC. The gene calls are TRBV7-9 and TRBJ2-5; 9 bases align to TRBD1. The germline gives CDR1 SEHNR, CDR2 FQNEAQ (reference sequence). The CDR3 extends over 16 amino acids. V shed 5 bases, J shed 5 bases, and the junction held 12 bases outside the gene matches.

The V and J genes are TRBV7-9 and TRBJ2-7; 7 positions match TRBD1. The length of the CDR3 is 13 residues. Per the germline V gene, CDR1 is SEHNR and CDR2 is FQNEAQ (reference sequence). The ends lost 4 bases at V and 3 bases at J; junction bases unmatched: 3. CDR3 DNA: TGTGCCAGCAGCTGGACAGGTGGCTACGAGCAGTACTTC. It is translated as CASSWTGGYEQYF.